The T cell receptor (beta chain) described here comes from a study of blood T cells in healthy people across ages. Study at large: Researchers report that template switching captured about one barcoded beta molecule per two T cells.

With a J-beta primer mix and a sample-barcoded 5' primer, a second PCR ran 7 to 11 cycles. Per-sample output comprised a minimum of 2.5 million paired-end reads containing CDR3. A single record per CDR3 protein comes from TCRdb applying MiXCR to the 5' RACE reads. The sample lists about 1.4 million distinct CDR3 sequences; around 55% were seen once. From germline, CDR1 is DFQATT and CDR2 SNEGSKA (reference sequence). CDR3 length equals 15 residues. V shed 3 bases and J 0 bases; nucleotides not matched to a gene: 8. Investigators took approximately 10 milliliters of peripheral blood from every donor. The sequencing input was blood. The source is a man in his late teens or twenties in good health. The V call is TRBV20-1, the J call TRBJ2-7; 7 bases align to TRBD1. The CDR3 reads CSARSVNRGSYEQYF. The CDR3 DNA reads TGCAGTGCTAGGTCGGTTAACAGGGGCTCCTACGAGCAGTACTTC.